The 26 T cell receptor beta chains reported below all come from one sample, sequenced in a study of blood T cell repertoires in COVID-19. Some clones are missing from TCRdb's copy, which holds only in-frame ones; the method was immunoSEQ multiplex PCR. The sample has tens of thousands of clones, more than 80% seen once. The sample comprised peripheral blood. The receptors were sampled from a man aged 50-59 years with active or convalescent COVID-19.

The rearrangement uses TRBV11-3 and TRBJ2-3; 10 bases are shared with TRBD2. Germline V gene lookup returns CDR1 SGHNT and CDR2 YENEEA. After removal of 5 bases from V and 1 base from J, the junction contained 6 bases not matched to a gene. The CDR3 loop spans 16 amino acids. The CDR3 loop reads CASSLLTSGGTDTQYF. The DNA for the CDR3 is TGTGCCAGCAGCCTCCTCACTAGCGGGGGCACAGATACGCAGTATTTT. Variable domain in full (rest from reference TRBV11-3 and TRBJ2-3): EAGVVQSPRYKIIEKKQPVAFWCNPISGHNTLYWYLQNLGQGPELLIRYENEEAVDDSQLPKDRFSAERLKGVDSTLKIQPAELGDSAVYLCASSLLTSGGTDTQYFGPGTRLTVL.

This clone ranks as medium-sized (0.01 to 0.1%). The chain is built from TRBV2 and TRBJ2-7, with 8 positions matching TRBD1. The CDR3 consists of 13 residues. The trim removed 6 bases at V and 3 bases at J, leaving 4 bases unmatched. Per the germline V gene, CDR1 is SNHLY and CDR2 is FYNNEI. CDR3 sequence: CASRVDRVYEQYF. The CDR3 DNA reads as TGTGCCAGCAGGGTGGACAGGGTCTACGAGCAGTACTTC.

V usage is TRBV5-6 and J usage is TRBJ2-3, with 9 positions matching TRBD1. The CDR3 is 14 residues long. J lost 3 bases, V lost 6 bases, and 5 bases had no gene match. The germline CDR1 and CDR2 sequences are SGHDT and YYEEEE. CDR3: CASNRQGGTDTQYF. The CDR3, as DNA: TGTGCCAGCAACCGACAGGGGGGGACAGATACGCAGTATTTT.

The CDR3 sequence is CATEDRQNIQYF. The CDR3 bases are TGTGCCACCGAGGACAGACAAAACATTCAGTACTTC. V gene TRBV15 combines with J gene TRBJ2-4, with D possibly matching TRBD1 (6 bases). V was shortened by 8 bases and J by 5 bases, with 10 bases between the two germline ends. Germline CDR1 is LNHNV and CDR2 is YYDKDF (reference sequence). CDR3 length: 12 residues.

The CDR3 sequence: CASSQALLGGGYSYEQYF. The CDR3 region has the DNA TGCGCCAGCAGCCAGGCCCTATTGGGGGGGGGCTACTCCTACGAGCAGTACTTC. The chain recombines TRBV4-1 with TRBJ2-7; maybe TRBD2 (7 bases). Germline values: CDR1 MGHRA, CDR2 YSYEKL. The CDR3 is made up of 18 amino acids. Between the trimmed V and J ends, which lost 3 bases and 0 bases, there was a span of 21 bases.

The CDR3 sequence is CASSPTGGVGTDTQYF. The DNA for the CDR3 is TGCGCCAGCAGCCCAACAGGGGGCGTTGGCACAGATACGCAGTATTTT. V and J are TRBV5-1 and TRBJ2-3; 9 bases are a match to TRBD1. The CDR3 extends over 16 amino acids. Germline V gene data show CDR1 as SGHRS and CDR2 as YFSETQ. Trimming at V came to 4 bases and at J to 1 base, leaving 7 bases not matched to a gene.

This chain uses TRBV7-2 with TRBJ1-1, with a tentative D call TRBD1 (5 bases). With 1 base removed from V and 5 bases from J, the gap between germline ends came to 14 bases. The CDR3 runs to 15 residues. Per the germline V gene, CDR1 is SGHTA and CDR2 is FQGNSA. The CDR3 region is CASSLEGLLGTEAFF. CDR3 DNA: TGTGCCAGCAGCTTAGAGGGACTGCTGGGGACTGAAGCTTTCTTT.

The chain carries TRBV2 and TRBJ2-2; D may be TRBD2 (5 bases). Per germline, CDR1 SNHLY and CDR2 FYNNEI. The CDR3 is 15 amino acids. The V and J ends lost 6 bases and 4 bases respectively, with 15 bases between them. Here the CDR3 reads CASSQTGRATGELFF. The CDR3 nucleotides are TGTGCCAGCAGCCAGACGGGGAGAGCCACCGGGGAGCTGTTTTTT.

The V and J genes are TRBV20-1 and TRBJ2-4; TRBD2 aligns across 8 bases. This CDR3 is 19 amino acids long. V lost 3 bases and J lost 1; bases outside the gene matches: 17. Germline V gene lookup returns CDR1 DFQATT and CDR2 SNEGSKA (reference sequence). The CDR3 spells CSASPRGGPGGGAKNIQYF. CDR3 nucleotide sequence: TGCAGTGCTAGTCCCCGGGGCGGCCCTGGCGGGGGGGCCAAAAACATTCAGTACTTC.

V is TRBV7-2 and J is TRBJ1-5; D ambiguous. CDR3 length: 15 residues. Trimming took off 0 bases at V and 3 bases at J, with 9 bases between the two ends. The germline gives CDR1 SGHTA, CDR2 FQGNSA. This CDR3 is CASSLARGDNQPQHF. As DNA, the CDR3 is TGTGCCAGCAGCTTAGCGCGCGGGGACAATCAGCCCCAGCATTTT.

This clone has only a few counts. J is TRBJ1-3 and V is TRBV6-6, with 7 positions matching TRBD1. Per the germline V gene, CDR1 is MNHNY and CDR2 is SVGAGI (reference sequence). Losses at the gene ends were 10 bases for V and 4 bases for J; bases not matched to a gene: 13. This CDR3 contains 15 residues. CDR3 sequence: CATLHEGALGNTIYF. The CDR3 DNA sequence: TGTGCCACCCTGCACGAGGGGGCACTGGGAAACACCATATATTTT.

The chain combines TRBV2 with TRBJ1-5, with D possibly matching TRBD1 (6 bases). The CDR3 runs 14 residues. Germline V gene data show CDR1 as SNHLY and CDR2 as FYNNEI. The ends were cut back, 3 bases at V and 7 bases at J, with 13 bases in the middle. This CDR3 is CASSDYRERQPQHF. The CDR3 DNA reads TGTGCCAGCAGTGACTACAGGGAAAGACAGCCCCAGCATTTT.

The count of this clone is one. The chain couples TRBV23-1 to TRBJ2-7, with TRBD2 as a possible D gene (5 bases). TRBV23-1 has ORF status, its function being uncertain. With 4 bases removed from V and 6 bases from J, the gap between germline ends came to 7 bases. The CDR3 has 11 amino acids. CDR3 nucleotide sequence: TGCGCCAGCAGTCGGACTTGCGAGCAGTACTTC. This translates into CASSRTCEQYF.

The chain combines TRBV5-6 with TRBJ1-1; 8 bases are a match to TRBD1. The CDR3 loop spans 13 amino acids. In germline, CDR1 is SGHDT, CDR2 YYEEEE. J lost 4 bases, V lost 5 bases, and 4 bases had no gene match. This chain's CDR3 is CASRWTGFTEAFF. The CDR3 DNA sequence: TGTGCCAGCAGATGGACAGGGTTCACTGAAGCTTTCTTT.

CDR3 residues: CSARARNTIYF. CDR3 sequence (DNA): TGCAGTGCTAGAGCTCGAAACACCATATATTTT. The chain employs TRBV20-1 and TRBJ1-3; no clear D. Germline V gives CDR1 DFQATT, CDR2 SNEGSKA (reference sequence). Trimming shortened V by 1 base and J by 5 bases, and 3 bases separated the two germline ends. This CDR3 is 11 amino acids long.

V and J are TRBV7-8 and TRBJ1-2, with TRBD1 matching over 8 bases. The CDR3 loop spans 15 amino acids. In germline, CDR1 is SGHVS, CDR2 FQNEAQ. Germline trimming cut 6 bases from V and 4 bases from J; bases unmatched to any gene: 10. The CDR3 DNA reads as TGTGCCAGCAGTGGGGGGGACAGGAGCCTCTATGGCTACACCTTC. Amino acids: CASSGGDRSLYGYTF.

This sequence joins TRBV6-4 and TRBJ1-2; D uncertain. Germline values: CDR1 MRHNA, CDR2 SNTAGT. The CDR3 covers 14 residues. Trimming shortened V by 0 bases and J by 4 bases, and 9 bases separated the two germline ends. Written as DNA, the CDR3 is TGTGCCAGCAGTGACTCTGGCGGTCTCTATGGCTACACCTTC. This encodes CASSDSGGLYGYTF.

This clone was seen more than once but under ten times. V gene TRBV19 combines with J gene TRBJ1-1, with 7 bases matching TRBD1. Trimming took 5 bases from V and 1 from J; bases not matched to a gene: 7. The CDR3 runs to 15 residues. Germline V gene sequence: CDR1 LNHDA, CDR2 SQIVND (reference sequence). The CDR3 DNA sequence: TGTGCCAGTAGTGCCGGGCGGACAGGGAACACTGAAGCTTTCTTT. The encoded protein is CASSAGRTGNTEAFF.

The chain employs TRBV9 and TRBJ1-1; 9 bases align to TRBD1. With V trimmed by 4 bases and J by 4 bases, 8 bases remained unmatched. CDR1 and CDR2 from the germline V gene are SGDLS and YYNGEE. This CDR3 spans 15 amino acids. CDR3 region: CASSPRQGEGTEAFF. In DNA form, the CDR3 reads TGTGCCAGCAGCCCTCGACAGGGGGAGGGCACTGAAGCTTTCTTT.

V gene TRBV30 combines with J gene TRBJ2-5; a possible D gene is TRBD1 (6 bases). V lost 4 bases, J lost 0 bases, and 12 bases lay in between. Germline CDR1 reads GTSNPN; CDR2 reads SVGIG (reference sequence). The CDR3 contains 14 residues. The CDR3 DNA reads TGTGCCTGGAAACGAACAGGGAACCAAGAGACCCAGTACTTC. Translated: CAWKRTGNQETQYF.

This chain connects TRBV5-1 to TRBJ2-2, with 10 positions matching TRBD1. The germline gives CDR1 SGHRS, CDR2 YFSETQ. This CDR3 has 16 amino acids. V lost 0 bases and J lost 5; bases outside the gene matches: 4. CDR3 amino acids: CASSLEWTGGTGELFF. The DNA of the CDR3 is TGCGCCAGCAGCTTGGAATGGACAGGGGGTACCGGGGAGCTGTTTTTT.

CDR3 coding DNA: TGCAGCGTTGAAGATCCTCGGGGGGCGATCGGCTACACCTTC. Its translation: CSVEDPRGAIGYTF. The rearrangement joins TRBV29-1 to TRBJ1-2; D may be TRBD1 (6 bases). Germline CDR1 SQVTM, CDR2 ANQGSEA. This CDR3 is 14 amino acids long. Trimming pared 0 bases from V and 8 bases from J, leaving 16 bases between.

The genes are TRBV27 and TRBJ1-1; a possible D gene is TRBD1 (5 bases). The V gene's germline CDR1 is MNHEY and CDR2 SMNVEV (reference sequence). With 4 bases removed from V and 0 bases from J, the gap between germline ends came to 6 bases. The CDR3 has 13 amino acids. DNA for the CDR3: TGTGCCAGCAGTTGGGGGGTGAACACTGAAGCTTTCTTT. Amino acids: CASSWGVNTEAFF.

The chain uses TRBV18 and TRBJ2-7; 10 nucleotides line up with TRBD1. Per germline, CDR1 KGHSH and CDR2 LQKENI. V lost 3 bases to trimming and J lost 3 bases; unmatched junction nucleotides: 8. The length of the CDR3 is 16 residues. CDR3 coding DNA: TGTGCCAGCTCACCTCTGTCGGGACAGGGGTTCTACGAGCAGTACTTC. Translation gives CASSPLSGQGFYEQYF.

The chain combines TRBV7-9 with TRBJ1-6, with 7 bases matching TRBD1. This CDR3 comprises 14 residues. The junction had 6 bases not matched to a gene; V was cut back by 6 bases and J by 7 bases. Germline lookup yields CDR1 SEHNR and CDR2 FQNEAQ (reference sequence). Here the CDR3 reads CASRPIGGNSPLHF. The CDR3 nucleotides are TGTGCCAGCAGACCCATAGGGGGCAATTCACCCCTCCACTTT.

The chain employs TRBV13 and TRBJ2-7; no clear D. Trimming removed 5 bases from V and 2 bases from J, with 10 bases in between. Germline V gene lookup returns CDR1 PRHDT and CDR2 FYEKMQ (reference sequence). The CDR3 loop spans 13 amino acids. CDR3 sequence reads: CASSPVGPYEQYF. The CDR3 coding sequence is TGTGCCAGCAGCCCCGTGGGCCCCTACGAGCAGTACTTC.